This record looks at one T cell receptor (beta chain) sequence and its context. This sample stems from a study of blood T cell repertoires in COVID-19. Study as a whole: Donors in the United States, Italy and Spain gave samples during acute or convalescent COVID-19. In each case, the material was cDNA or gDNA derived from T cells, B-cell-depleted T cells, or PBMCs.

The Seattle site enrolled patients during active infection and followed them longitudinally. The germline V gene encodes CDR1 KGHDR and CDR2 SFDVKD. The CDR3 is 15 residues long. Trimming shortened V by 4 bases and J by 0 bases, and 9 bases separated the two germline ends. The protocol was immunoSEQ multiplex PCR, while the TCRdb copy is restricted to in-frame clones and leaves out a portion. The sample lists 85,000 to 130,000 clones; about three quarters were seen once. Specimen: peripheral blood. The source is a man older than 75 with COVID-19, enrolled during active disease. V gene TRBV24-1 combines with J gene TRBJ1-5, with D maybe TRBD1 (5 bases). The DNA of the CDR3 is TGTGCCACCAGTGACTCCCAGGGTAGCAATCAGCCCCAGCATTTT. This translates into CATSDSQGSNQPQHF.